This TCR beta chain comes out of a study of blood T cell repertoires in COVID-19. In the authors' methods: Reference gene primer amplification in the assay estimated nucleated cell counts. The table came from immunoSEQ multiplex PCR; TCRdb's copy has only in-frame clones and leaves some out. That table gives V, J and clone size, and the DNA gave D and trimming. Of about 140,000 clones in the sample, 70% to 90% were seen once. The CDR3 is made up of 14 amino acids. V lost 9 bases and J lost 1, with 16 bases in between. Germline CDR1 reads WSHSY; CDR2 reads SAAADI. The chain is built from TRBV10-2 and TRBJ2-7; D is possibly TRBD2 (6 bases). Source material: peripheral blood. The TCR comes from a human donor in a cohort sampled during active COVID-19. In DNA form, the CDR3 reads TGCGCCAGTTCGCGGGGCTTGGATTCCTACGAGCAGTACTTC. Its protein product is CASSRGLDSYEQYF.